The TCR beta chain under discussion was sequenced for a study of PD-1 blockade in mismatch repair-deficient tumors. Overall study: Patients had around 11 mismatch repair-deficient cancer types and were previously treated and progressing.

PCR or immunohistochemistry showed mismatch repair deficiency in every enrolled patient. TCR sequencing covered a few patients who responded to pembrolizumab. Clones were read by immunoSEQ multiplex PCR, and TCRdb kept only the in-frame ones, dropping some. The table shows under 50,000 clones, with roughly 83% occurring only once. About this clone itself: Its antigen is as yet unknown.

This CDR3 comprises 15 residues. With 6 bases clipped from V and 3 bases from J, the junction kept 11 bases outside the gene matches. Germline CDR1 reads MDHEN; CDR2 reads SYDVKM. Study-level findings and limits: Tumor-resident clones, often absent from pretreatment blood, expanded after pembrolizumab and then contracted.

This sample comprised peripheral blood, obtained 4 weeks after starting pembrolizumab. V is TRBV28 and J is TRBJ2-7; 7 nucleotides match TRBD2. This TCR was sampled from an adult with mismatch repair-deficient cancer. CDR3 sequence (DNA): TGTGCCAGCAGAGATCTAGCGGAAGGATACTACGAGCAGTACTTC. This codes for CASRDLAEGYYEQYF.